This TCR beta chain was identified during a study of post-analysis software for immune sequencing data. Study background: Some patients lacked subtype; others had relapsing-remitting, secondary progressive or progressive-relapsing disease.

On this clonotype: The antigen remains undetermined.

Between the trimmed V and J ends, which lost 4 bases and 4 bases, there was a span of 13 bases. CDR3 length equals 14 residues. Per germline, CDR1 PRHDT and CDR2 FYEKMQ (reference sequence). TCR beta libraries were prepared from cDNA with unique molecular identifiers. Some 500,000 cDNA molecules were recovered from an input of 1 to 10 million T cells. MiXCR, applied by TCRdb to the PCR reads, yields one record per CDR3 protein. The profile shows approximately 360,000 distinct CDR3 sequences, less than 35% of them singletons. Findings of the study overall: Controls significantly exceeded multiple sclerosis patients in normalized Chao1 diversity. F measure clustering grouped samples strongly by preparation batch. About 5 TRBV segments were significantly more frequent in patients than in controls. TRBV5-6, TRBV5-1 and TRBV20-1 were among these segments.

The chain employs TRBV13 and TRBJ2-5, with D tentatively TRBD1 or TRBD2 (6 bases each). Specimen: blood. The sequence derives from a girl aged 5 to 17 with multiple sclerosis. The CDR3 DNA reads TGTGCCAGCAGCTCAGGGTCGGGGGCAGAGACCCAGTACTTC. Translation gives CASSSGSGAETQYF.